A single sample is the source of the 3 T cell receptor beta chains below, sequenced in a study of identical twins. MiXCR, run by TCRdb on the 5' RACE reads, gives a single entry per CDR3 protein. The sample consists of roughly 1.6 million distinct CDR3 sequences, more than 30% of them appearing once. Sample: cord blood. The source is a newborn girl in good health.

CDR3 sequence: CASSPIKGHGMEPYEQYF. CDR3 sequence (DNA): TGTGCCAGCAGCCCAATTAAAGGTCACGGGATGGAACCCTACGAGCAGTACTTC. This chain links TRBV11-2 with TRBJ2-5; D perhaps matches TRBD2 (5 bases). The better agreement between TRBJ2-7 and the DNA end casts doubt on the J call. The CDR3 contains 18 residues. Germline V CDR1 and CDR2: SGHAT, FQNNGV.

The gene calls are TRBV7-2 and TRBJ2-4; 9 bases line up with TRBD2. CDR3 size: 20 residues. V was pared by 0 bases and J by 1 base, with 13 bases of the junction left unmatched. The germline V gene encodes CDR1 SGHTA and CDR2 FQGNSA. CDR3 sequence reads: CASSLAPLAGRGRAKNIQYF. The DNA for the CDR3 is TGTGCCAGCAGCTTAGCCCCCCTAGCGGGAAGGGGACGGGCCAAAAACATTCAGTACTTC.

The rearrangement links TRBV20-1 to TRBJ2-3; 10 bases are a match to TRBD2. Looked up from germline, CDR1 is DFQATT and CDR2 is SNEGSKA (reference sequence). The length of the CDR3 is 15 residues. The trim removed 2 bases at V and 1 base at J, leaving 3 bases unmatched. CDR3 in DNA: TGCAGTGCTAGACAGAGCGGGAGGGGCACAGATACGCAGTATTTT. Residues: CSARQSGRGTDTQYF.